This T cell receptor (beta chain) was sequenced during a study of OX40 agonist ivuxolimab in advanced cancers. Study details: Patients got intravenous ivuxolimab at 0.01 to 10 mg/kg every 2 weeks. Patients assigned to dose escalation were diagnosed with hepatocellular carcinoma, melanoma, renal cell or head and neck cancer.

Assay: immunoSEQ multiplex PCR; the TCRdb copy retains only in-frame clones and omits some. This sample has some 94,000 clones, with roughly 95% found just once. Germline V gene sequence: CDR1 MRHNA, CDR2 SNTAGT. This CDR3 has 16 residues. Trimming stripped 1 base from V and 4 bases from J, with 14 bases between. On cycle 4 day 1 and cycle 7 day 1, as well as at baseline, blood was sampled. This TCR derives from an adult with an advanced solid tumor such as melanoma, head and neck, liver or kidney cancer. The chain employs TRBV6-4 and TRBJ2-1, with D perhaps being TRBD1 or TRBD2 (5 bases each). The sequencing here drew on CD4+ or CD8+ T cells sorted from blood, taken in a trial of the OX40 agonist ivuxolimab. The DNA for the CDR3 is TGTGCCAGCAGTGACTTTGGGGGAATTGGATACAATGAGCAGTTCTTC. It translates to CASSDFGGIGYNEQFF.